A single sample is the source of the 2 T cell receptor beta chains below, sequenced in a study of blood T cell repertoires in COVID-19. TCRdb's copy holds only in-frame clones and misses some; the assay was immunoSEQ multiplex PCR. The sample has 45,000 to 55,000 clones; roughly 83% are singletons. Sequencing was performed on peripheral blood. These receptors were taken from a woman older than 75 with acute or convalescent COVID-19.

The chain is built from TRBV19 and TRBJ1-5, with TRBD1 matching 9 bases. The V segment lost 4 bases and the J segment 4 bases; nucleotides outside the gene matches: 5. The length of the CDR3 is 15 residues. Germline assignment: CDR1 LNHDA and CDR2 SQIVND (reference sequence). The CDR3 reads CASSKLGQGNQPQHF. The DNA of the CDR3 is TGTGCCAGTAGTAAATTGGGACAGGGTAATCAGCCCCAGCATTTT.

V and J are TRBV5-1 and TRBJ2-1; TRBD2 agrees at 7 bases. Germline V gene data show CDR1 as SGHRS and CDR2 as YFSETQ. The CDR3 sequence is 16 residues long. Trimming at V came to 0 bases and at J to 2 bases, leaving 5 bases not matched to a gene. CDR3 bases: TGCGCCAGCAGCTTGGAGCTAGCGGAGGCCTACAATGAGCAGTTCTTC. Amino acid sequence: CASSLELAEAYNEQFF.